The entry below describes one T cell receptor (beta chain). What antigen it recognizes has not been identified. Base-call qualities are not available, and no considerably larger clone is one nucleotide away. From the cysteine through the phenylalanine, the CDR3 covers 14 amino acids. CDR3 DNA is the only sequence kept; it has 42 bases, read in frame from the first base. The junction shows trimming of 5 bases on V and 9 bases on J, and the gene matches do not reach 6 bases of it. Via the germline V gene (reference sequence), CDR1 is LNHDA and CDR2 SQIVND. TCRbeta CDR3 regions were amplified from genomic DNA using the immunoSEQ Assay, a bias-controlled multiplex PCR. The study's own analysis went as follows. The number of nucleated cells in each sample was estimated from the amplification of reference gene primers within the assay. To quantify the absolute abundance of each unique TCRbeta CDR3 rearrangement, sequence reads were collapsed and filtered. For each sample, productive Simpson clonality was calculated by taking the square root of Simpson's diversity index across productive rearrangements. TCRdb carries this immuneACCESS record with in-frame sequences only. Its versions omit some clonotypes, under half of them owing to an unresolved V gene in the studies checked, with the rest unexplained. The DNA was the basis for D and trimming; V, J and clone size are from that table. The sample table contains around 66,000 clones; only one count was recorded for about 80% of them. In total, the top ten clones hold 9% to 10% of the sample.

The collaborating institutions used their own protocols to collect whole blood in K2EDTA tubes. Collaborator samples were shipped for TCRbeta analysis as frozen whole blood, isolated PBMCs, or DNA extracted from either sample type. These data come from a study of blood T cell repertoires in COVID-19 (dated by TCRdb to about 2020). At the level of the whole study: Samples covering the acute and convalescent phases of COVID-19 were provided by collaborators in the United States, Italy and Spain. The repertoires were made available in a free public database intended to serve as a resource for research on the immune response to SARS-CoV-2. The material from the prospective study consisted of cDNA or gDNA derived from T cells, B-cell-depleted T cells, or PBMCs. A de-identified subject ID, COVID-19 status, age in years and sex were almost always included in the sample metadata. Deeply sampled blood TCRbeta repertoires from subjects exposed to, actively infected with, or recovered from COVID-19 were included in the dataset. The samples were drawn from two sources: the first 160 participants of the ongoing ImmuneRACE study, and 1,000 to 1,500 subjects contributed by 6 global collaborators. Where HLA class I and class II types were available, the types were taken from metadata supplied by the sample provider, not from assay-based typing. On the study overall, not on this receptor specifically: Clinical and demographic metadata were provided uncurated, with the amount varying by source and participant.

This receptor was identified in a human donor in a cohort sampled during active COVID-19. What was sequenced was peripheral blood. The rearrangement combines TRBV19 with TRBJ1-6; 8 bases in the middle match TRBD1. CDR3 protein: CASSADRALSPLHF. The sequenced DNA is TGTGCCAGTAGTGCGGACAGGGCACTTTCACCCCTCCACTTT.